This T cell receptor (beta chain) derives from a study of T cell repertoires in cytomegalovirus infection. TCRdb reprocessed the reads with MiXCR, giving one entry per CDR3 protein. The data show a few hundred thousand distinct CDR3 sequences, with more than 8% seen just once and approximately 4.5% held by the top ten. V was shortened by 0 bases and J by 3 bases, with 9 bases between the two germline ends. Germline lookup yields CDR1 SNHLY and CDR2 FYNNEI. The length of the CDR3 is 14 residues. The J gene is TRBJ2-7, the V gene TRBV2, with D hard to call. Input material: PBMCs. The TCR comes from a human donor in good health (CMV status not recorded). Some clones in this sample may be carry-over from other donors' samples. CDR3 in amino acids: CASSEAWAHYEQYF. For the CDR3, the DNA is TGTGCCAGCAGTGAAGCGTGGGCCCACTACGAGCAGTACTTC.